Here is one T cell receptor (beta chain) with its context. These data originate in a study of multiple sclerosis patients with progressive multifocal leukoencephalopathy. Synthetic inline TR CDR3 controls covering all V-J pairings were spiked into each PCR. Some clones are missing from TCRdb's copy, which holds only in-frame ones; the method was immunoSEQ multiplex PCR. This table has roughly 32,000 clones, approximately 90% appearing once. Time point indicated: time of PML onset. The sequence derives from a woman between 35 and 50 years old with progressive multifocal leukoencephalopathy. Sequenced here: PBMCs, sampled from a patient treated with natalizumab.

CDR3 amino acids: CASTMAGQVASGEQFF. DNA of the CDR3: TGTGCCAGCACCATGGCAGGACAGGTAGCTTCTGGTGAGCAGTTCTTC. This chain links TRBV7-9 with TRBJ2-1, with TRBD1 matching 7 bases. Unmatched junction bases numbered 18, after V lost 7 bases and J lost 9 bases. Germline CDR1 is SEHNR and CDR2 is FQNEAQ (reference sequence). The CDR3 totals 16 residues.